This T cell receptor (beta chain) derives from a study of T-cell reconstitution after alpha-beta-depleted transplantation in children. Study-level points and caveats: One year after transplant, T-cell counts and diversity came mostly from newly produced T cells.

Molecular barcoding with unique molecular identifiers was used for the TCRbeta library. TCRdb redid the calling of the PCR reads with MiXCR, one entry per CDR3 protein. This sample has around 250,000 distinct CDR3 sequences, with around 25% found just once. Comments on this clonotype: What it binds is unknown.

The V end lost 4 bases, the J end lost 11 bases, and 18 bases lay between the germline ends. The CDR3 runs 14 residues. Germline values: CDR1 LGHDT, CDR2 YNNKEL (reference sequence). The chain has TRBV3-1 and TRBJ1-3; D is possibly TRBD1 (6 bases). This sequence originates from a girl aged 2-10 years with Fanconi anemia, due to receive a stem cell transplant. Source: PBMCs, taken before TCRalphabeta/CD19-depleted stem cell transplant. DNA of the CDR3: TGTGCCAGCAGCCTCGAGACAGGAGCTCACGCCATATATTTT. It translates to CASSLETGAHAIYF.